This TCR beta chain was retrieved from a study of CD8 T cells in ankylosing spondylitis. Broader study findings: Earlier literature documents some of the motif variants in reactive arthritis synovial fluid and blood. The study identified a TCR beta motif of 7 or 8 highly homologous variants that appeared characteristic of ankylosing spondylitis blood. According to the report, clones linked to the disease were significantly enriched in matched synovial fluid samples taken from ankylosing spondylitis patients.

A quantitative 5'-RACE method, one with molecular barcodes, was used to make TCR beta libraries. MiXCR was run by TCRdb on the 5' RACE reads, yielding one entry per CDR3 protein. This table has 150,000 or so distinct CDR3 sequences, 11% appearing once. The trim removed 4 bases at V and 6 bases at J, leaving 11 bases unmatched. The CDR3 totals 16 residues. The germline V gene has CDR1 MNHEY and CDR2 SMNVEV (reference sequence). There are many counts of this clonotype. Its specificity is unknown. The chain recombines TRBV27 with TRBJ2-1; 8 bases align to TRBD2. This TCR was sampled from a male donor with ankylosing spondylitis or in good health (not recorded which). The sequenced sample was blood, either unsorted or a sorted T cell fraction (not recorded which). This CDR3 is CASSSLPGGAVNEQFF. DNA for the CDR3: TGTGCCAGCAGTTCCCTCCCGGGGGGGGCTGTCAATGAGCAGTTCTTC.